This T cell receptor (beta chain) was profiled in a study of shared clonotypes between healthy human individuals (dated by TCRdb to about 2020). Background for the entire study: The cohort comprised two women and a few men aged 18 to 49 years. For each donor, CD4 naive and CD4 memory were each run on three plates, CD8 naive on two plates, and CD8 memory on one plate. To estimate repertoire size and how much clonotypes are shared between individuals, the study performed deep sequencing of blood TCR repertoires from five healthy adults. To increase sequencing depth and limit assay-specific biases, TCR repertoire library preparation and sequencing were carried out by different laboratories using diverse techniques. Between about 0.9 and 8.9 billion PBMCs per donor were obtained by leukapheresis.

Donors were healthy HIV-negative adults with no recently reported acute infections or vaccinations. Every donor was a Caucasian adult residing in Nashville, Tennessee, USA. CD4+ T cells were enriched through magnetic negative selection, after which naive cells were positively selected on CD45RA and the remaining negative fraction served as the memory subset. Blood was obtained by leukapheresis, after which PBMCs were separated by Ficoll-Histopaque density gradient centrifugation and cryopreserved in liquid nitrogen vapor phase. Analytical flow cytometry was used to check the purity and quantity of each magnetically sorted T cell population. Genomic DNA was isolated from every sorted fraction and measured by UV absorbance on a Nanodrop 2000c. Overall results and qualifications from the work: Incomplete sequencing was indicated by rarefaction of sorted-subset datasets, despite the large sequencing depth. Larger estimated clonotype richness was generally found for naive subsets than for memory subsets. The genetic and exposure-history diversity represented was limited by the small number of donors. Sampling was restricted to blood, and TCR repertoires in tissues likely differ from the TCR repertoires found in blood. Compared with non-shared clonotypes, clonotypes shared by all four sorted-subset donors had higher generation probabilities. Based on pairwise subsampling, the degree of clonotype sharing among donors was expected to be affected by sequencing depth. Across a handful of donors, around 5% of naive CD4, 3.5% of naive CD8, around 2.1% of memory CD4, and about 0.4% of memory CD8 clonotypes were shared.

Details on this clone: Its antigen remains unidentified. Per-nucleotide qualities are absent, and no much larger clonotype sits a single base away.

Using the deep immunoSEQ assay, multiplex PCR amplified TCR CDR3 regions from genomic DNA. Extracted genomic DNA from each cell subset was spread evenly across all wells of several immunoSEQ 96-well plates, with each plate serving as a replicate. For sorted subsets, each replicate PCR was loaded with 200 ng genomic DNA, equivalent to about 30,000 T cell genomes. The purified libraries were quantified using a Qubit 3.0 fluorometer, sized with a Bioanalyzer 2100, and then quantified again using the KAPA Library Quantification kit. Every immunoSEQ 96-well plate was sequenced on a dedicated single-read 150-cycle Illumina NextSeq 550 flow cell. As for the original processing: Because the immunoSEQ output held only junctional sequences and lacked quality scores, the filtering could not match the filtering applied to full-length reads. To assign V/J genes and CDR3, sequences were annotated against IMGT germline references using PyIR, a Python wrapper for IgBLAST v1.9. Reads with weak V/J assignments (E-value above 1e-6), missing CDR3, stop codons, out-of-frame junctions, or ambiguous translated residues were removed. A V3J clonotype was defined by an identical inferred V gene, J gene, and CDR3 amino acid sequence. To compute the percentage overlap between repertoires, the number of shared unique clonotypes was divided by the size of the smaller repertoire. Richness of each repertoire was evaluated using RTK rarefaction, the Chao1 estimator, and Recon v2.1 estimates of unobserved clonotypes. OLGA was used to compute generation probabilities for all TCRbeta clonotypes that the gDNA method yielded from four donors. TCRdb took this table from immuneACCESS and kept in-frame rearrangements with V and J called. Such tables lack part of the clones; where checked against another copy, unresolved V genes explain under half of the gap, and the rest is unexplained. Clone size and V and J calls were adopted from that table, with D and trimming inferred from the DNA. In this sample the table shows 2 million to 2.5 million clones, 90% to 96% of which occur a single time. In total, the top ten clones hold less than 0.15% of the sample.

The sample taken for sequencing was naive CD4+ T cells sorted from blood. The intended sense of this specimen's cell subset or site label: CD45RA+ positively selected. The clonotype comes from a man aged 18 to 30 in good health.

The DNA sequence follows: TGTGCCAGAACGCTTGGTGGGCCTGGCACCGGGCCCGGGGAGCTGTTTTTT. It translates to CARTLGGPGTGPGELFF. The receptor chain draws on TRBV5-3 and TRBJ2-2, with the D gene uncertain. TRBV5-3 is an ORF for which the function is uncertain. Trimming takes 6 bases from V and 6 bases from J, and the germline ends sit 24 bases apart. Spanning cysteine to phenylalanine, the CDR3 consists of 17 amino acids. Only CDR3 DNA is held: 51 bases, read in frame from base 1.